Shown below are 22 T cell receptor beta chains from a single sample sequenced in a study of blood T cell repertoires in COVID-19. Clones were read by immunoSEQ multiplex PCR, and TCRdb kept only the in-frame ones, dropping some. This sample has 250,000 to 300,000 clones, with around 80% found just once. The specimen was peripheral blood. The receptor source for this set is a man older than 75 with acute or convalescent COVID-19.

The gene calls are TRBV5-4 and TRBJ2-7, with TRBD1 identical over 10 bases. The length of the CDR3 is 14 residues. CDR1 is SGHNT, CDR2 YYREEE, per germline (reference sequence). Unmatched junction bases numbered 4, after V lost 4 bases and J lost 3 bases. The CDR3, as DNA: TGTGCCAGCAGCCAAAGGACAGGGGGCTACGAGCAGTACTTC. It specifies CASSQRTGGYEQYF.

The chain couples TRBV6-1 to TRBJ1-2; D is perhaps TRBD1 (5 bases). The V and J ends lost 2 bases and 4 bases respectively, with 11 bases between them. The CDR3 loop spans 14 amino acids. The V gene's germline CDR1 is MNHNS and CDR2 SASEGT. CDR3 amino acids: CASSESTGSYGYTF. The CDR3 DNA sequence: TGTGCCAGCAGTGAATCAACAGGATCCTATGGCTACACCTTC.

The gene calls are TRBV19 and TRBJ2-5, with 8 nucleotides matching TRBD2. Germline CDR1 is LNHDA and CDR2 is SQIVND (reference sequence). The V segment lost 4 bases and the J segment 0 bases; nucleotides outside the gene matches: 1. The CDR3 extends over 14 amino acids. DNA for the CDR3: TGTGCCAGTAGTAGCGGGGGGTACCAAGAGACCCAGTACTTC. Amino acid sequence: CASSSGGYQETQYF. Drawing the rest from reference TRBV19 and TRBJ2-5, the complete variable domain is DGGITQSPKYLFRKEGQNVTLSCEQNLNHDAMYWYRQDPGQGLRLIYYSQIVNDFQKGDIAEGYSVSREKKESFPLTVTSAQKNPTAFYLCASSSGGYQETQYFGPGTRLLVL.

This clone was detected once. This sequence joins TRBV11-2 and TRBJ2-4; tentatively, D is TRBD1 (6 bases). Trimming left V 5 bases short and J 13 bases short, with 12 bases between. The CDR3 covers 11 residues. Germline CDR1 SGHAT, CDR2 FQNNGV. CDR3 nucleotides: TGTGCCAGCAGCCCCCCGGGACAACAGTACTTC. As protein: CASSPPGQQYF.

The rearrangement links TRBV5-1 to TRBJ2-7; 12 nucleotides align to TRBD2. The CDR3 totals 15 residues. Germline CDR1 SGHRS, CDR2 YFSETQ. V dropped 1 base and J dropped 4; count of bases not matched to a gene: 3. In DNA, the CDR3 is TGCGCCAGCAGCTTGTCTCTAGCGGGAGGGTACGAGCAGTACTTC. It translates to CASSLSLAGGYEQYF. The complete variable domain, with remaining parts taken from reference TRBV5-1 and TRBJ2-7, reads KAGVTQTPRYLIKTRGQQVTLSCSPISGHRSVSWYQQTPGQGLQFLFEYFSETQRNKGNFPGRFSGRQFSNSRSEMNVSTLELGDSALYLCASSLSLAGGYEQYFGPGTRLTVT.

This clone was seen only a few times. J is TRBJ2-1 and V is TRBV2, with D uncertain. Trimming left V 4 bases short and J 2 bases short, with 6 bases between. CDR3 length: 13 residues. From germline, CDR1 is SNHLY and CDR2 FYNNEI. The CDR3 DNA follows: TGTGCCAGCAGTGTAAATACCTACAATGAGCAGTTCTTC. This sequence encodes CASSVNTYNEQFF.

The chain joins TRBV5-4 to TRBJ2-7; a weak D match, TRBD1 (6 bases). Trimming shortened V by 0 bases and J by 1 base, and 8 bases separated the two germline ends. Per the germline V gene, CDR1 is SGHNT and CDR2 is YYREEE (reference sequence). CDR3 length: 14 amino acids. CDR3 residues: CASSLDRASYEQYF. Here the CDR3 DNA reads TGTGCCAGCAGCTTGGACAGGGCATCCTACGAGCAGTACTTC.

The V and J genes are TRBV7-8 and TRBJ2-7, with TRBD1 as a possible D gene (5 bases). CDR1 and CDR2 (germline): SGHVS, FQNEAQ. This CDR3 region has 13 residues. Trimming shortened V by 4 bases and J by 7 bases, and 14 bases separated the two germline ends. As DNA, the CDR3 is TGTGCCAGCAGCTGGCAGGGATGGATGGAGCAGTACTTC. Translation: CASSWQGWMEQYF.

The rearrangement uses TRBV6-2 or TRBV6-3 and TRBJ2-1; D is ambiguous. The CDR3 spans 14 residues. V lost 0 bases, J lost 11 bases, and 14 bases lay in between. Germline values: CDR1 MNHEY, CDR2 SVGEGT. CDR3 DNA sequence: TGTGCCAGCAGTTACTCGATAATTCTGGCACAGCAGTTCTTC. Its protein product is CASSYSIILAQQFF.

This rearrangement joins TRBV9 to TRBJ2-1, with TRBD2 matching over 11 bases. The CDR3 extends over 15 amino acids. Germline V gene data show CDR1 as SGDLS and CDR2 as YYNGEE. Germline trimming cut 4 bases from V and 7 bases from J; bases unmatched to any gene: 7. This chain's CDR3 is CASSLLAGGLNEQFF. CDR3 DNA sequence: TGTGCCAGCAGCCTGCTAGCGGGAGGTCTGAATGAGCAGTTCTTC.

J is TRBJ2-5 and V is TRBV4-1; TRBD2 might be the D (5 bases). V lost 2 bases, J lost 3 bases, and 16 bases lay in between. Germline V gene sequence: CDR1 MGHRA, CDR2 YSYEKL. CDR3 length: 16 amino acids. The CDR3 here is CASSQTPLLREETQYF. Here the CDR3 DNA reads TGCGCCAGCAGCCAAACTCCCCTGTTGAGGGAAGAGACCCAGTACTTC.

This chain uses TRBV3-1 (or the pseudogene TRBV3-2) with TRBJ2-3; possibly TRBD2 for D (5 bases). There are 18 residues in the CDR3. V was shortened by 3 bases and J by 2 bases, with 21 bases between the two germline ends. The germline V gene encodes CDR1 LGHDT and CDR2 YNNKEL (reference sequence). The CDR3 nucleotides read TGTGCCAGCAGCCACGCTTTAGCAGACGGCGGGTTCACAGATACGCAGTATTTT. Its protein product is CASSHALADGGFTDTQYF.

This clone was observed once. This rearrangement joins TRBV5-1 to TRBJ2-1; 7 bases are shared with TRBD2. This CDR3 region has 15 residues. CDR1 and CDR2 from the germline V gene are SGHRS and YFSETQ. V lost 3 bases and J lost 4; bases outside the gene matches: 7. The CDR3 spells CASSSVAGKYNEQFF. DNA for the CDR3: TGCGCCAGCAGCTCGGTAGCGGGCAAATACAATGAGCAGTTCTTC.

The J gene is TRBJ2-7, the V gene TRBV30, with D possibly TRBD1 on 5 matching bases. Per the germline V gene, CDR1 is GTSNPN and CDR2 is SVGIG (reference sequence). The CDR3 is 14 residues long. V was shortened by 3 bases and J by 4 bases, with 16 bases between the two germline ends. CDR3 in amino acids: CAWSRDSDFYEQYF. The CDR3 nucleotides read TGTGCCTGGAGCCGAGACAGCGACTTTTACGAGCAGTACTTC.

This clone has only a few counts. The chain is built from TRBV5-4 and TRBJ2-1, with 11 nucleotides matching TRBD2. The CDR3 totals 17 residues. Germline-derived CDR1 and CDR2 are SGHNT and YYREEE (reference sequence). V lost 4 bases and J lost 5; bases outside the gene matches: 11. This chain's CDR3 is CASSNGPGLAVHNEQFF. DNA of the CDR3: TGTGCCAGCAGCAATGGTCCGGGACTAGCGGTACACAATGAGCAGTTCTTC.

This CDR3 is CASSPQGGGNEAFF. DNA of the CDR3: TGTGCCAGCAGCCCACAGGGAGGGGGTAATGAAGCTTTCTTT. The chain is built from TRBV7-2 and TRBJ1-1; D may be TRBD1 (6 bases). The CDR3 is 14 residues long. V was cut by 5 bases and J by 7 bases, with 17 bases left in between. The V gene's germline CDR1 is SGHTA and CDR2 FQGNSA. Variable domain in full (rest from reference TRBV7-2 and TRBJ1-1): GAGVSQSPSNKVTEKGKDVELRCDPISGHTALYWYRQSLGQGLEFLIYFQGNSAPDKSGLPSDRFSAERTGGSVSTLTIQRTQQEDSAVYLCASSPQGGGNEAFFGQGTRLTVV.

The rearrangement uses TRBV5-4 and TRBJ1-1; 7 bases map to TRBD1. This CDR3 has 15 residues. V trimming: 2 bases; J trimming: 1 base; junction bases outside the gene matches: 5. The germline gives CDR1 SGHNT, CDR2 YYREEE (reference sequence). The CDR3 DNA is TGTGCCAGCAGCTTAGAGGGGGCAAGGAACACTGAAGCTTTCTTT. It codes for CASSLEGARNTEAFF.

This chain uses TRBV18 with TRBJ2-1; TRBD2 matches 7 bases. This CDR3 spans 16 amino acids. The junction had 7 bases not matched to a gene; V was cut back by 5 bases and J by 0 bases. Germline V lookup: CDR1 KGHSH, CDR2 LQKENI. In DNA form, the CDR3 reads TGTGCCAGCTCAACCCTTTCGGGAGGCTCCTACAATGAGCAGTTCTTC. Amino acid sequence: CASSTLSGGSYNEQFF.

This CDR3 reads CASRLPTGGLYGYTF. The CDR3 coding sequence is TGTGCCAGCAGGCTTCCGACAGGGGGGCTCTATGGCTACACCTTC. The rearrangement joins TRBV6-5 to TRBJ1-2; 9 positions match TRBD1. This CDR3 comprises 15 residues. The germline gives CDR1 MNHEY, CDR2 SVGAGI. After removal of 6 bases from V and 4 bases from J, the junction contained 9 bases not matched to a gene.

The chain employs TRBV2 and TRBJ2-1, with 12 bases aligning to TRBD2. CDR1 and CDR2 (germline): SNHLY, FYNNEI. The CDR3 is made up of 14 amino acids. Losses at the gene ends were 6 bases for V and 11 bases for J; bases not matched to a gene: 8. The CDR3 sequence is CASSVLAGGLKQFF. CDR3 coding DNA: TGTGCCAGCAGCGTACTAGCGGGGGGCTTGAAGCAGTTCTTC.

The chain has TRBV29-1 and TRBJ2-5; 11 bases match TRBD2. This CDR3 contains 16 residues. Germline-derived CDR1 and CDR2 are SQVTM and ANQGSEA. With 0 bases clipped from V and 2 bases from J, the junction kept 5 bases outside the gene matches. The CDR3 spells CSVEDFTSGRQETQYF. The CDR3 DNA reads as TGCAGCGTTGAAGATTTTACTAGCGGGAGACAAGAGACCCAGTACTTC. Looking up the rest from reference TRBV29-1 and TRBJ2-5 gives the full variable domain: SAVISQKPSRDICQRGTSLTIQCQVDSQVTMMFWYRQQPGQSLTLIATANQGSEATYESGFVIDKFPISRPNLTFSTLTVSNMSPEDSSIYLCSVEDFTSGRQETQYFGPGTRLLVL.

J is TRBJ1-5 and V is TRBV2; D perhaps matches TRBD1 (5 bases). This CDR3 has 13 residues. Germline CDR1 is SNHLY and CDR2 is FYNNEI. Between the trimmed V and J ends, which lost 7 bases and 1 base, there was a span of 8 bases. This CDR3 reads CASKTESNQPQHF. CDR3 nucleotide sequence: TGTGCCAGCAAGACAGAAAGCAATCAGCCCCAGCATTTT.